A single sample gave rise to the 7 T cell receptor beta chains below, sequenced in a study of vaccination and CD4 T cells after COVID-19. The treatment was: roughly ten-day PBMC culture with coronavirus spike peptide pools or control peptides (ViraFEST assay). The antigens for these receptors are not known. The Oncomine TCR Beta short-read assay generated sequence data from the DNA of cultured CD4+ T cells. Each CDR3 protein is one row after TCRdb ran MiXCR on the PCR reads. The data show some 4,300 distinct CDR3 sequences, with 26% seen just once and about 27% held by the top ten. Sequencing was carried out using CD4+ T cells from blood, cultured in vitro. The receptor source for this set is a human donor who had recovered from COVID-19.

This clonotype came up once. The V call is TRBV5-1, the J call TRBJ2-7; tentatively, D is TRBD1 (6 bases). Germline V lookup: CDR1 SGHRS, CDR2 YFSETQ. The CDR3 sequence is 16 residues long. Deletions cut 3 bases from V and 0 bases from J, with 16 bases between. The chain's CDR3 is CASSSGQSTYSYEQYF. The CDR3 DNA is TGCGCCAGCAGCTCCGGACAGTCGACCTACTCCTACGAGCAGTACTTC.

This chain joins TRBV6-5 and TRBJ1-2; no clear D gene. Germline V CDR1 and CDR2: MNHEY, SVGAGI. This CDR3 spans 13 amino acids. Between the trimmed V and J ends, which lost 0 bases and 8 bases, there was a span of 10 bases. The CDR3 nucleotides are TGTGCCAGCAGTTACTCTAGAAGTAACGGCTACACCTTC. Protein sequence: CASSYSRSNGYTF.

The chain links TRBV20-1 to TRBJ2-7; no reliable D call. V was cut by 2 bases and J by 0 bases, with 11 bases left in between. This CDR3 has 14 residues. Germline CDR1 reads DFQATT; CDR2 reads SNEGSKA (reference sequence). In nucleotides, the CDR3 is TGCAGTGCTAGACGACGGACGAGCTCCTACGAGCAGTACTTC. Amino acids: CSARRRTSSYEQYF.

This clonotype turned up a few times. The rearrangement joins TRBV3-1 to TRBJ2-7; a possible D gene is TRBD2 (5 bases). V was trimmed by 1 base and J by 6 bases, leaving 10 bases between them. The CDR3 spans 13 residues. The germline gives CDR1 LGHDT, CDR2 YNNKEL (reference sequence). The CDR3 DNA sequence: TGTGCCAGCAGCCAAGGGAGGCTGGGCGAGCAGTACTTC. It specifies CASSQGRLGEQYF.

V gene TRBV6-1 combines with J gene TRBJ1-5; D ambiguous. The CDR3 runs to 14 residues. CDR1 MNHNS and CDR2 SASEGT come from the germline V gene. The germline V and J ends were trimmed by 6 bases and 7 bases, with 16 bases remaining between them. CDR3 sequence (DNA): TGTGCCAGCAGGGGAGGGCTGGAAAGCCAGCCCCAGCATTTT. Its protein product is CASRGGLESQPQHF.

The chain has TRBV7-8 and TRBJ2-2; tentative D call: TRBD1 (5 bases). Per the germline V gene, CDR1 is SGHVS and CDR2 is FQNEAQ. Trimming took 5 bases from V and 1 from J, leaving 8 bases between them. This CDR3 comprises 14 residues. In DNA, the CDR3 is TGTGCCAGCAGCCCGACAGTGAACACCGGGGAGCTGTTTTTT. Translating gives CASSPTVNTGELFF.

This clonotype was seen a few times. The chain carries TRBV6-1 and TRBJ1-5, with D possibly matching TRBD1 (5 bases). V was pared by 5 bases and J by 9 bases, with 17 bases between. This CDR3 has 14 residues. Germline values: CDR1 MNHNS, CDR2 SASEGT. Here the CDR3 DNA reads TGTGCCAGCAGTCCGCGGGGTAATCAGGGGCCCCAGCATTTT. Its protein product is CASSPRGNQGPQHF.